The rows below give T cell receptor beta chains drawn from one sample of a study of blood T cells in healthy people across ages. TCRdb re-derived calls from the 5' RACE reads in MiXCR, one entry per CDR3 protein. The sample lists almost 800,000 distinct CDR3 sequences; roughly 60% were seen once. Sequencing used blood. These receptors came from a man between 25 and 39 years old in good health. The CDR3 runs from the conserved cysteine through the conserved F or W. D genes are given only for firm matches. Size values are once, few and many counts, or a class for expanded clones, and some rows have none.

cdr3_aa	cdr3_nt	d_call	j_call	clone_size	v_call	cdr3_length
CSVEIAGTDTQYF	TGCAGCGTTGAGATAGCGGGAACAGATACGCAGTATTTT	TRBD2	TRBJ2-3	.	TRBV29-1	13
CASKRGKGLGQETQYF	TGTGCCAGCAAAAGGGGGAAGGGGCTGGGGCAAGAGACCCAGTACTTC	.	TRBJ2-5	.	TRBV6-2/TRBV6-3	16
CASRGILRNTEAFF	TGCGCCAGCAGAGGGATCTTACGGAACACTGAAGCTTTCTTT	.	TRBJ1-1	.	TRBV4-1	14
CASSAAVDDTQYF	TGTGCCAGCAGCGCGGCGGTCGATGATACGCAGTATTTT	.	TRBJ2-3	.	TRBV6-1	13
CATKETNSYEQYF	TGTGCCACGAAAGAAACAAATTCCTACGAGCAGTACTTC	.	TRBJ2-7	.	TRBV15	13
CSVVEGTDGGYTF	TGCAGCGTTGTAGAGGGAACGGACGGTGGCTACACCTTC	.	TRBJ1-2	.	TRBV29-1	13
CASSPGQDHSPLHF	TGTGCCAGCAGTCCGGGACAGGACCATTCACCCCTCCACTTT	TRBD1	TRBJ1-6	.	TRBV5-6	14
CASSPDREYEQYF	TGTGCCAGCAGCCCGGACAGGGAATACGAGCAGTACTTC	TRBD1	TRBJ2-7	.	TRBV4-2	13
CASSAAGDTKTQYF	TGTGCCAGCAGTGCCGCAGGGGATACAAAGACCCAGTACTTC	.	TRBJ2-5	.	TRBV6-1	14
CASSRGLIATEAFF	TGCGCCAGCAGCCGGGGGTTGATAGCCACTGAAGCTTTCTTT	.	TRBJ1-1	.	TRBV4-3	14
CSAGPKSGGIEQYF	TGCAGCGCTGGCCCGAAGTCCGGGGGTATCGAGCAGTACTTC	.	TRBJ2-7	few	TRBV29-1	14
CSVGEFSQPQHF	TGCAGCGTTGGGGAGTTTAGTCAGCCCCAGCATTTT	.	TRBJ1-5	few	TRBV29-1	12
CASSLSRDTSYEQYF	TGTGCCAGCAGTCTCTCCCGGGACACAAGCTACGAGCAGTACTTC	.	TRBJ2-7	.	TRBV28	15
CSAREGGSYYEQYF	TGCAGTGCTAGAGAAGGAGGGTCCTACTACGAGCAGTACTTC	.	TRBJ2-7	.	TRBV20-1	14
CASQGGYGYEQYF	TGTGCCAGCCAGGGGGGATACGGGTACGAGCAGTACTTC	.	TRBJ2-7	few	TRBV5-6	13
CASSQGMIGPKWGTGELFF	TGCGCCAGCAGCCAAGGAATGATAGGGCCGAAATGGGGCACCGGGGAGCTGTTTTTT	.	TRBJ2-2	many	TRBV4-1	19
CASSPGQSRETQYF	TGTGCCAGCTCACCGGGACAGTCTCGAGAGACCCAGTACTTC	TRBD1	TRBJ2-5	.	TRBV18	14
CSALAGGRYEQYF	TGCAGTGCCCTAGCGGGAGGCAGATACGAGCAGTACTTC	TRBD2	TRBJ2-7	.	TRBV20-1	13
CASRRTANEKLFF	TGTGCCAGCAGAAGGACCGCTAATGAAAAACTGTTTTTT	.	TRBJ1-4	.	TRBV6-5	13
CASRVRERVNEQFF	TGTGCCAGCAGAGTCCGGGAAAGGGTTAATGAGCAGTTCTTC	.	TRBJ2-1	.	TRBV6-2/TRBV6-3	14
CASSQIKSGTGSDTQYF	TGTGCCAGCAGCCAGATCAAGTCCGGGACGGGGAGTGATACGCAGTATTTT	.	TRBJ2-3	.	TRBV6-1	17
CASSVVGQIQETQYF	TGCGCCAGCAGCGTGGTTGGCCAGATCCAAGAGACCCAGTACTTC	.	TRBJ2-5	.	TRBV5-1	15
CASSRGQEQYF	TGTGCCAGCAGTCGGGGTCAGGAGCAGTACTTC	.	TRBJ2-4	few	TRBV12-3/TRBV12-4	11
CASTKSQGGETQYF	TGTGCCAGCACCAAATCCCAGGGGGGAGAGACCCAGTACTTC	.	TRBJ2-5	few	TRBV12-3/TRBV12-4	14
CAISDRIDCGELFF	TGTGCCATCAGTGATCGAATAGACTGCGGGGAGCTGTTTTTT	.	TRBJ2-2	.	TRBV10-3	14
CASSSGDIYGYTF	TGTGCCAGCAGTTCCGGGGACATCTATGGCTACACCTTC	.	TRBJ1-2	.	TRBV28	13
CASGYSTDTQYF	TGTGCCAGCGGGTATAGCACAGATACGCAGTATTTT	.	TRBJ2-3	.	TRBV2	12
CAISDQGKVETRYF	TGTGCCATCAGTGACCAGGGGAAAGTAGAGACCCGGTACTTC	.	TRBJ2-5	.	TRBV10-3	14
CSAYSRGVRFDSPLHF	TGCAGTGCTTACAGCAGGGGAGTCAGGTTCGACTCACCCCTCCACTTT	.	TRBJ1-6	few	TRBV20-1	16
CAISEKGTGRDTQYF	TGTGCCATCAGTGAGAAGGGGACAGGACGTGATACGCAGTATTTT	TRBD1	TRBJ2-3	few	TRBV10-3	15
CSATPGTSGRRDYEQYF	TGCAGTGCTACGCCCGGGACTAGCGGGAGGAGGGACTACGAGCAGTACTTC	TRBD2	TRBJ2-7	.	TRBV20-1	17
CASSLASNMYEQYF	TGTGCCAGCAGCTTAGCTAGTAACATGTACGAGCAGTACTTC	.	TRBJ2-7	.	TRBV7-9	14
CASTGGTNQPQHF	TGCGCCAGCACAGGGGGAACCAATCAGCCCCAGCATTTT	TRBD1	TRBJ1-5	.	TRBV10-2	13
CASSKGGEFRDLIYEQYF	TGTGCCAGCAGCAAAGGAGGGGAATTCCGGGACCTCATCTACGAGCAGTACTTC	.	TRBJ2-7	.	TRBV21-1	18
CASSEAGTGRGTQYF	TGTGCCAGCAGTGAAGCGGGGACAGGGAGAGGGACCCAGTACTTC	TRBD1	TRBJ2-5	few	TRBV6-1	15
CSARPILGEQFF	TGCAGTGCTAGACCTATATTAGGTGAGCAGTTCTTC	.	TRBJ2-1	.	TRBV20-1	12
CASSYGWDTQYF	TGTGCCAGCAGCTACGGTTGGGATACGCAGTATTTT	.	TRBJ2-3	.	TRBV7-2	12
CASSLGTSGVLETQYF	TGTGCCAGCAGTTTGGGGACTAGCGGGGTGTTGGAGACCCAGTACTTC	TRBD2	TRBJ2-5	.	TRBV12-3/TRBV12-4	16
CSVAPNGAGSAGYTF	TGCAGCGTTGCACCCAACGGGGCAGGGTCCGCTGGCTACACCTTC	.	TRBJ1-2	.	TRBV29-1	15
CSASGRIGEQYF	TGCAGTGCTAGCGGGAGAATCGGCGAGCAGTACTTC	.	TRBJ2-7	many	TRBV20-1	12
CASSHPRDTQYF	TGCGCCAGCAGCCATCCTAGGGATACGCAGTATTTT	.	TRBJ2-3	.	TRBV4-1	12
CASSRIAVYNEQFF	TGTGCCAGCAGTCGGATAGCGGTTTACAATGAGCAGTTCTTC	.	TRBJ2-1	.	TRBV28	14
CASSLQGQASTDTQYF	TGTGCCAGCAGCTTACAGGGACAGGCTAGCACAGATACGCAGTATTTT	TRBD1	TRBJ2-3	few	TRBV7-2	16
CASSRSRSASGEEYPSTDTQYF	TGTGCCAGCAGCCGCTCTCGGAGTGCAAGCGGGGAGGAATACCCTAGCACAGATACGCAGTATTTT	TRBD2	TRBJ2-3	.	TRBV4-2	22
CSARPFTGGETQYF	TGCAGTGCTAGGCCCTTCACAGGGGGGGAGACCCAGTACTTC	TRBD1	TRBJ2-5	.	TRBV20-1	14
CSAAGWSSGANVLTF	TGCAGCGCCGCCGGCTGGAGCTCTGGGGCCAACGTCCTGACTTTC	.	TRBJ2-6	.	TRBV29-1	15
CASRARLAHFSYEQYF	TGTGCCAGCAGGGCGAGACTAGCCCATTTCTCCTACGAGCAGTACTTC	TRBD2	TRBJ2-7	.	TRBV28	16
CASRRSTGGYTF	TGTGCCAGCAGGCGGTCAACGGGAGGCTACACCTTC	.	TRBJ1-2	few	TRBV6-2/TRBV6-3	12
CASSLLTGREQYF	TGTGCCAGCAGCTTACTGACAGGTCGGGAGCAGTACTTC	.	TRBJ2-7	.	TRBV7-2	13
CSVEGTVGISYNEQFF	TGCAGCGTTGAGGGTACCGTGGGAATCTCCTACAATGAGCAGTTCTTC	.	TRBJ2-1	.	TRBV29-1	16
CASSATGGAWTEAFF	TGTGCCAGCAGCGCAACAGGGGGCGCGTGGACTGAAGCTTTCTTT	TRBD1	TRBJ1-1	few	TRBV11-2	15